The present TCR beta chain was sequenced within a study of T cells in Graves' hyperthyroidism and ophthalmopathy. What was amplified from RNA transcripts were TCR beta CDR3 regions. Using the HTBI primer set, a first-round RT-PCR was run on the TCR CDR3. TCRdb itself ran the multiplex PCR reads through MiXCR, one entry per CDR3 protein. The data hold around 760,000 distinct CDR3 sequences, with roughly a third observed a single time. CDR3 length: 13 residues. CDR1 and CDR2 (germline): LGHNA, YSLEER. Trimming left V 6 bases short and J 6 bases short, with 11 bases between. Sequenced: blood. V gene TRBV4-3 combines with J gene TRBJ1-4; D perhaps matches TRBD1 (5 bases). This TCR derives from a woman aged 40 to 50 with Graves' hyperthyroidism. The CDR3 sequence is CASSTGNDEKLFF. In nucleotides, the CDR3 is TGCGCCAGCAGTACAGGAAATGATGAAAAACTGTTTTTT.